The 5 T cell receptor beta chains below come from one sample, sequenced in a study of CD8 T cells in Susac syndrome. The RNA input was roughly 0.45 to 1 ug, and it was reverse transcribed with random hexamers. MiXCR was run by TCRdb on the immunoSEQ multiplex PCR reads, yielding one entry per CDR3 protein. The sample contains some 50,000 distinct CDR3 sequences, 95% of which appear only once. Sequenced: CD8+ T cells from PBMCs. Receptors were obtained from a human donor with Susac syndrome.

The chain employs TRBV5-1 and TRBJ2-3; the match to TRBD2 covers 12 bases. Germline CDR1 SGHRS, CDR2 YFSETQ. J was trimmed by 2 bases and V by 0 bases; bases with no gene match: 4. This CDR3 has 17 residues. This CDR3 reads CASSLGLAGDPTDTQYF. CDR3 coding DNA: TGCGCCAGCAGCTTGGGACTAGCGGGGGACCCCACAGATACGCAGTATTTT.

This clonotype was seen just once. The chain joins TRBV13 to TRBJ1-5; possibly TRBD1 for D (5 bases). The CDR3 consists of 15 residues. V lost 5 bases, J lost 6 bases, and 17 bases lay in between. CDR1 and CDR2 from the germline V gene are PRHDT and FYEKMQ (reference sequence). The CDR3 bases are TGTGCCAGCAGCCCTGGGCGGGGGGGTGGTCAGCCCCAGCATTTT. This translates into CASSPGRGGGQPQHF.

The chain couples TRBV12-3 or TRBV12-4 to TRBJ2-5, with TRBD1 identical over 9 bases. CDR3 length equals 13 residues. The V gene end was trimmed by 6 bases and the J gene end by 2 bases; junction bases not matched to a gene: 1. The CDR3 sequence: CASRTGGQETQYF. CDR3 bases: TGTGCCAGCAGGACAGGGGGACAAGAGACCCAGTACTTC.

The table lists this clonotype with a count of one. The CDR3 sequence is CASSLLRGAQPQHF. CDR3 coding DNA: TGTGCCAGCAGTTTACTTAGGGGCGCTCAGCCCCAGCATTTT. The rearrangement links TRBV27 to TRBJ1-5; D possibly corresponds to TRBD1 (5 bases). The V gene's germline CDR1 is MNHEY and CDR2 SMNVEV (reference sequence). Trimming stripped 2 bases from V and 6 bases from J, with 11 bases between. CDR3 length: 14 amino acids.

The chain recombines TRBV6-5 with TRBJ2-7; no clear D. The CDR3 covers 12 residues. Trimming stripped 6 bases from V and 2 bases from J, with 8 bases between. Looked up from germline, CDR1 is MNHEY and CDR2 is SVGAGI. In nucleotides, the CDR3 is TGTGCCAGCAGCCAAACCCCCTACGAGCAGTACTTC. Amino acids: CASSQTPYEQYF.